A single sample gave rise to the 21 T cell receptor beta chains below, sequenced in a study of blood T cell repertoires in COVID-19. Measured with immunoSEQ multiplex PCR; TCRdb has only the in-frame clones, and not every one. The table records 65,000 to 70,000 clones, 79% of them present only once. Material: peripheral blood. These receptors were collected from a man in his 60s with acute or convalescent COVID-19.

The chain employs TRBV2 and TRBJ2-1, with D perhaps matching TRBD2 (6 bases). Germline loops: CDR1 SNHLY, CDR2 FYNNEI. V was pared by 0 bases and J by 5 bases, with 11 bases between. The CDR3 length is 15 residues. CDR3 coding DNA: TGTGCCAGCAGTGAAGCGGCGGGGTTCGACAATGAGCAGTTCTTC. This gives the protein CASSEAAGFDNEQFF.

The rearrangement joins TRBV18 to TRBJ2-2; 8 bases are shared with TRBD1. The J segment lost 4 bases and the V segment lost 3 bases, leaving 4 bases of the junction unmatched. The CDR3 is made up of 15 amino acids. CDR1 KGHSH and CDR2 LQKENI come from the germline V gene. The CDR3 sequence is CASSPDRASTGELFF. As DNA, the CDR3 is TGTGCCAGCTCACCGGACAGGGCCAGCACCGGGGAGCTGTTTTTT.

The chain has TRBV19 and TRBJ1-2, with D perhaps TRBD1 (6 bases). The CDR3 covers 13 residues. The V gene's germline CDR1 is LNHDA and CDR2 SQIVND (reference sequence). Trimming took 6 bases from V and 7 from J, leaving 15 bases between them. The CDR3 loop reads CASSTAGVRGYTF. The CDR3 coding sequence is TGTGCCAGTAGCACTGCAGGGGTACGTGGCTACACCTTC.

This clone was found once. This chain uses TRBV5-1 with TRBJ1-1; tentative D call: TRBD1 (6 bases). V was pared by 1 base and J by 4 bases, with 20 bases between. Per germline, CDR1 SGHRS and CDR2 YFSETQ. The CDR3 has 17 amino acids. CDR3 DNA sequence: TGCGCCAGCAGCTTGTCCCTGTTACAGGGCCTTTTCACTGAAGCTTTCTTT. Amino acid sequence: CASSLSLLQGLFTEAFF.

V gene TRBV18 combines with J gene TRBJ1-1; 11 bases agree with TRBD1. Germline trimming cut 6 bases from V and 11 bases from J; bases unmatched to any gene: 5. The CDR3 is made up of 12 amino acids. CDR1 KGHSH and CDR2 LQKENI come from the germline V gene. In DNA, the CDR3 is TGTGCCAGCTCTCAGGGACAGGGGGTTGCTTTCTTT. Amino acids: CASSQGQGVAFF.

J is TRBJ1-3 and V is TRBV2, with D tentatively TRBD1 (6 bases). Germline V CDR1 and CDR2: SNHLY, FYNNEI. The CDR3 loop spans 14 amino acids. V dropped 6 bases and J dropped 2 bases, with 11 bases sitting between them. This chain's CDR3 is CASRFDRTGNTIYF. CDR3 DNA sequence: TGTGCCAGCAGATTTGACAGGACTGGAAACACCATATATTTT.

This clone was recorded a few times. One junction end disagrees with the germline gene, perhaps due to a read error. V usage is TRBV28 and J usage is TRBJ2-7; unclear D gene. Per germline, CDR1 MDHEN and CDR2 SYDVKM. The CDR3 length is 15 residues. The CDR3: CASILYDGSRYEQYF. DNA of the CDR3: TGTGCCAGCATTTTATATGACGGGTCACGCTACGAGCAGTACTTC.

The chain links TRBV10-3 to TRBJ1-1; 9 bases match TRBD1. The CDR3 contains 14 residues. Per germline, CDR1 ENHRY and CDR2 SYGVKD. V shed 6 bases, J shed 6 bases, and the junction held 8 bases outside the gene matches. CDR3 amino acids: CAIRLDRGRAEAFF. The CDR3 DNA reads as TGTGCCATCAGGTTGGACAGGGGTAGGGCTGAAGCTTTCTTT.

This chain links TRBV7-8 with TRBJ1-1, with D perhaps matching TRBD1 (5 bases). Germline V lookup: CDR1 SGHVS, CDR2 FQNEAQ. CDR3 length: 13 residues. Between the trimmed V and J ends, which lost 5 bases and 2 bases, there was a span of 9 bases. DNA for the CDR3: TGTGCCAGCAGCCGGGGCAGAAACACTGAAGCTTTCTTT. Its translation is CASSRGRNTEAFF.

The chain uses TRBV7-2 and TRBJ1-2; TRBD1 agrees at 10 bases. CDR1 and CDR2 from the germline V gene are SGHTA and FQGNSA. The CDR3 contains 15 residues. The ends lost 1 base at V and 5 bases at J; junction bases unmatched: 4. CDR3 in DNA: TGTGCCAGCAGCTTAGTGACAGGGGGCAAATATGGCTACACCTTC. Its translation: CASSLVTGGKYGYTF.

This rearrangement joins TRBV19 to TRBJ2-6; 8 bases are shared with TRBD1. Unmatched junction bases numbered 11, after V lost 4 bases and J lost 3 bases. The germline gives CDR1 LNHDA, CDR2 SQIVND (reference sequence). This CDR3 contains 18 residues. CDR3 protein: CASSTLGTGVYGANVLTF. As DNA, the CDR3 is TGTGCCAGTAGTACGCTGGGGACAGGAGTATATGGGGCCAACGTCCTGACTTTC.

The chain carries TRBV5-1 and TRBJ2-7; TRBD1 matches at 7 bases. V gave up 3 bases and J gave up 0 bases; unmatched junction bases: 3. This CDR3 contains 14 residues. Looked up from germline, CDR1 is SGHRS and CDR2 is YFSETQ. The CDR3: CASSWDSSSYEQYF. Here the CDR3 DNA reads TGCGCCAGCAGCTGGGACAGCAGCTCCTACGAGCAGTACTTC.

This chain's CDR3 is CASSAQGASSGGYTF. In DNA, the CDR3 is TGTGCCAGCAGCGCGCAGGGTGCGAGTTCAGGTGGCTACACCTTC. The chain is built from TRBV5-6 and TRBJ1-2; possibly TRBD1 for D (5 bases). Trimming stripped 4 bases from V and 7 bases from J, with 20 bases between. In germline, CDR1 is SGHDT, CDR2 YYEEEE. This CDR3 has 15 residues.

The CDR3 DNA sequence: TGCAGTGCTAGTGGGGGCGGCCCCGATACGCAGTATTTT. This translates into CSASGGGPDTQYF. V usage is TRBV20-1 and J usage is TRBJ2-3; possible D gene TRBD1, 6 bases. Germline CDR1 and CDR2: DFQATT and SNEGSKA (reference sequence). The CDR3 has 13 amino acids. The ends were cut back, 3 bases at V and 6 bases at J, with 13 bases in the middle.

V usage is TRBV4-1 and J usage is TRBJ2-3, with 10 nucleotides matching TRBD1. This CDR3 spans 21 amino acids. The germline gives CDR1 MGHRA, CDR2 YSYEKL. V dropped 0 bases and J dropped 6; count of bases not matched to a gene: 21. The CDR3 DNA follows: TGCGCCAGCAGCCAAGATCCGTCGGGGACAGGGGATCTCGGAGCGGATGATACGCAGTATTTT. Its translation is CASSQDPSGTGDLGADDTQYF.

This clone was detected only a few times. V and J are TRBV7-8 and TRBJ1-2; D is undetermined. Trimming took off 2 bases at V and 1 base at J, with 14 bases between the two ends. The germline gives CDR1 SGHVS, CDR2 FQNEAQ. CDR3 length equals 16 residues. DNA of the CDR3: TGTGCCAGCAGCTTACTGGGAGGGAATGGTAACTATGGCTACACCTTC. Its translation is CASSLLGGNGNYGYTF.

The chain carries TRBV5-1 and TRBJ2-1; 9 bases are shared with TRBD1. V was pared by 0 bases and J by 3 bases, with 4 bases of the junction left unmatched. The CDR3 is made up of 16 amino acids. Germline V CDR1 and CDR2: SGHRS, YFSETQ. The CDR3 region is CASSLDGTGFYNEQFF. DNA for the CDR3: TGCGCCAGCAGCTTGGATGGGACAGGGTTCTACAATGAGCAGTTCTTC.

The rearrangement joins TRBV6-2 or TRBV6-3 to TRBJ1-1, with 7 bases aligning to TRBD1. CDR3 length: 15 amino acids. V lost 4 bases, J lost 1 base, and 6 bases stayed unmatched. CDR1 and CDR2 from the germline V gene are MNHEY and SVGEGT. The CDR3 DNA is TGTGCCAGCAGTTCCTACAGGGGTCCGAACACTGAAGCTTTCTTT. Residues: CASSSYRGPNTEAFF.

This clone showed up just once. This chain uses TRBV7-8 with TRBJ1-3; D is undetermined. The CDR3 contains 14 residues. Looked up from germline, CDR1 is SGHVS and CDR2 is FQNEAQ. V lost 3 bases, J lost 0 bases, and 6 bases lay in between. The CDR3 loop reads CASSFRVSGNTIYF. For the CDR3, the DNA is TGTGCCAGCAGCTTCCGAGTCTCTGGAAACACCATATATTTT.

This chain links TRBV19 with TRBJ1-3; 8 bases agree with TRBD1. CDR1 is LNHDA and CDR2 is SQIVND in the germline V gene (reference sequence). The V gene end was trimmed by 6 bases and the J gene end by 7 bases; junction bases not matched to a gene: 8. The CDR3 is 14 residues long. This CDR3 reads CASSEKRQGNTIYF. The CDR3, as DNA: TGTGCCAGTAGCGAGAAACGACAGGGGAACACCATATATTTT.

The J gene is TRBJ1-1, the V gene TRBV29-1, with D possibly matching TRBD1 (5 bases). This CDR3 is 15 amino acids long. CDR1 is SQVTM, CDR2 ANQGSEA, per germline. V was cut by 1 base and J by 4 bases, with 16 bases left in between. As DNA, the CDR3 is TGCAGCGTTGAAGGATTGGAGGGGACGAGCACTGAAGCTTTCTTT. This sequence encodes CSVEGLEGTSTEAFF.